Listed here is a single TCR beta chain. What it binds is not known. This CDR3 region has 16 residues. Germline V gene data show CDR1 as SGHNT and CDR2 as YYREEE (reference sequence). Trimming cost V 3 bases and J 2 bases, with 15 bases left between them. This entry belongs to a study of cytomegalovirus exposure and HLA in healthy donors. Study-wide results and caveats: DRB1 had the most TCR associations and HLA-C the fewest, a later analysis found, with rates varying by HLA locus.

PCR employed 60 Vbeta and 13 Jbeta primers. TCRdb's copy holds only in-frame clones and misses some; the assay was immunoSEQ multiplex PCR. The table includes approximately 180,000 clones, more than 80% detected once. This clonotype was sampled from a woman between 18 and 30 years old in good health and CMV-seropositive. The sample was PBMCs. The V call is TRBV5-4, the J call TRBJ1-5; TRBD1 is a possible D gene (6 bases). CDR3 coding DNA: TGTGCCAGCAGCTCGGGGGGGCCGGGTGGCAATCAGCCCCAGCATTTT. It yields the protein CASSSGGPGGNQPQHF.